This TCR beta chain was profiled in a study of OX40 agonist ivuxolimab in advanced cancers. Study information: Participants averaged roughly 60 years of age (range about 23 to 79) and were less than 85% male. A history of anti-PD-1, anti-PD-L1 or anti-CTLA-4 therapy was acceptable, and 40% had some.

The CDR3 has 15 amino acids. V lost 1 base, J lost 0 bases, and 10 bases lay in between. Germline CDR1 is SGHDT and CDR2 is YYEEEE. Profiled with immunoSEQ multiplex PCR; TCRdb holds only in-frame clones, not every one. The data contain about 25,000 clones, 80% to 90% of them singletons. The J gene is TRBJ1-1, the V gene TRBV5-6; the D is unclear. The clonotype comes from an adult with an advanced solid tumor such as melanoma, head and neck, liver or kidney cancer. Source: CD4+ or CD8+ T cells sorted from blood, taken in a trial of the OX40 agonist ivuxolimab. CDR3: CASSLLGIMNTEAFF. In nucleotides, the CDR3 is TGTGCCAGCAGCTTGTTGGGGATAATGAACACTGAAGCTTTCTTT. Supplemented by reference TRBV5-6 and TRBJ1-1, the full variable domain reads DAGVTQSPTHLIKTRGQQVTLRCSPKSGHDTVSWYQQALGQGPQFIFQYYEEEERQRGNFPDRFSGHQFPNYSSELNVNALLLGDSALYLCASSLLGIMNTEAFFGQGTRLTVV.